This T cell receptor beta chain derives from a study of blood T cells in healthy people across ages (dated by TCRdb to the mid-2010s). Concerning the study at large: In model experiments, template switching captured about one uniquely barcoded TCR beta cDNA molecule for every two T cells. Donors were grouped into four age groups: young (average 16 years), middle-aged (under 40), aged (around 60) and long-lived (less than 85). Using the same blood draw, the study looked at two additional independent replicas of 1 million unique cDNA reads for two donors, one aged 18 to 30 and the other aged 80 or older. To track age-related changes in TCR beta repertoire diversity, the study relied on deep sequencing normalized with unique cDNA molecular identifiers.

Library creation used 5' RACE. TCRdb lists the instrument as Illumina HiSeq 2500. The second PCR ran for roughly 7 to 11 cycles and used a J-beta primer mix along with a sample-barcoded 5' primer. A unique molecular identifier was introduced onto each TCR beta cDNA molecule by a template-switch 5' adaptor carrying 12 random nucleotides. At least 3 million CDR3-containing paired-end reads were obtained from each sample. First-strand cDNA synthesis was performed from all RNA using the Mint cDNA synthesis kit, with priming by a TRBC-specific oligonucleotide. Following uracil-DNA glycosylase treatment, a first 18-cycle PCR with universal primers M1SS and BC2_uni_R was performed on all cDNA. In the source study's methods: Normalization of each sample was performed by random selection of 1 million high-quality reads, each carrying a distinct molecular identifier. Instead of being binned into consensus sequences, reads with shared molecular identifiers were discarded. MiTCR, with a Q25 quality threshold and the strictest error-elimination algorithm, was used for CDR3 identification, clonotype clustering and error correction. A nonparametric unseen species model with Euler transformation was used to estimate lower-bound total TCR beta diversity. TCRdb trimmed public reads at Q25 via fastp, called clones via MiXCR and kept in-frame beta chains. Rows are unified per CDR3 protein, each entry keeping the most common DNA and genes. These V and J calls derive from TCRdb rather than the authors' analysis. In this sample the table shows roughly 1,000,000 distinct CDR3 sequences, roughly 24% of which occur a single time. Approximately 0.71% of the sample comes from the top ten.

Counted from cysteine to phenylalanine, this CDR3 has 13 amino acids. The CDR3 DNA has 39 bases and is translated from base 1. The V and J ends are trimmed by 7 bases and 1 base, leaving 10 bases between them. Per the germline V gene, SQVTM is the CDR1 and ANQGSEA is the CDR2. Donors were under 40 systemically healthy Caucasian individuals from Russia aged 6 to 90 years. Around 10 milliliters of peripheral blood were drawn from each donor into EDTA-treated Vacutainer tubes. Ficoll-Paque density-gradient centrifugation was used to isolate PBMCs, with at least 7 million obtained per sample. Trizol reagent was used to extract total RNA from the PBMCs, yielding at least 6 micrograms per sample. For every donor, an aliquot of PBMCs went through flow cytometry to measure the percentages of naive CD45RAhigh/CD27high T cells. What the authors observed across the whole study: Compared with the aged group, the long-lived group had more naive CD4+ T cells, fewer expanded clones and increased TCR diversity, a pattern suggesting age selection. Bulk unsorted PBMC profiling prevented conclusive comparison of naive and antigen-experienced compartments. Because the CMV infection status of the donors was unknown, age-related changes in expanded clonotypes may potentially have been confounded. Observed TCR beta diversity per million T cells fell roughly linearly with age, and a significant reduction was already apparent by age around 36. Total diversity estimates from one million sequenced T cells were considered lower bounds and underestimates. There was a strong correlation between observed TCR beta diversity and the percentage of naive T cells measured by flow cytometry.

This clonotype was seen a handful of times. The specificity of this receptor is unknown. Qualities for individual bases were not recorded, and no much larger clone is one base off. The sample was also linked to a second study, of T cells of mothers and their children. The second study's authors report: Nine systemically healthy Caucasian individuals, comprising three mothers and their six children, were included as donors. cDNA synthesis used all of the extracted RNA, with about 1.5 ug of RNA in each 15 ul reaction. Sample barcodes and 2-4 random nucleotides were added via the M1S primer in the second PCR. Each mother yielded over 9.5 million TCR beta CDR3 reads and each child 3 million to 3.5 million reads. TCR recombination output is similarly shaped by thymic selection in related and unrelated pairs, with a minor effect exerted by inherited differences. Normalized repertoire overlap was always slightly but never significantly higher in related than unrelated mother-child pairs. No persistent microchimeric T cell clones were detected, at a sensitivity of approximately 110 clones per million clonotypes. The study used deep NGS to compare TCR beta repertoires of mothers and children, seeking features distinguishing related mother-child pairs from unrelated individuals. The mean age was about 38 +/- 4 years for the mothers and around 11 +/- 4 years for the children. After adapter ligation was performed with NEBNext reagents, the libraries were sequenced on an Illumina HiSeq 2000 with 100+100 nt paired-end reads. To prevent cross-contamination, the mother and child libraries were prepared a month apart and were sequenced in separate runs. For each donor, somewhere between 500,000 and 2,000,000 distinct TCR beta clonotypes were identified. Naive TCR beta clonotypes were estimated from low-frequency clonotypes matched to each donor's FACS-determined naive share, without sorting.

The receptor's source is a girl aged 2-10 years in good health. The V and J segments used are TRBV29-1 and TRBJ2-2; the best D guess is TRBD2, with 5 bases matching. The sample was blood. The bases read TGCAGCGCAGTCCGGGAGAACACCGGGGAGCTGTTTTTT. It is translated as CSAVRENTGELFF.